This entry concerns a single T cell receptor beta chain. What it recognizes is unknown. The protocol was immunoSEQ multiplex PCR, while the TCRdb copy is restricted to in-frame clones and leaves out a portion. The sample contains about 120,000 clones, approximately 89% of which appear only once. This specimen comes from a study of cytomegalovirus exposure and HLA in healthy donors. Study information: The 120 validation repertoires used the same platform as the roughly 670 first-cohort repertoires (as reported by a later analysis). Overall study results and limits: Rare TCR sequences predominated, though certain public TCRs were found in many donors.

CDR1 is GTSNPN and CDR2 is SVGIG in the germline V gene (reference sequence). The CDR3 covers 13 residues. Unmatched junction bases numbered 5, after V lost 7 bases and J lost 2 bases. V is TRBV30 and J is TRBJ2-7; TRBD2 matches 10 bases. The receptor was isolated from a woman under 30 in good health and CMV-seronegative. Sample: PBMCs. The chain's CDR3 is CASQREGAYEQYF. The CDR3 DNA reads as TGTGCCTCACAGCGGGAGGGTGCCTACGAGCAGTACTTC.